A selection of T cell receptor beta chains follows, all from one sample in a study of cytomegalovirus exposure and HLA in healthy donors. TCRdb's table, derived via immunoSEQ multiplex PCR, lists solely in-frame clones and lacks some. The sample contains around 180,000 clones, about 65% of which appear only once. The sequenced material came from PBMCs. These receptors all stem from a girl between 10 and 17 years old in good health and CMV-seronegative. Both conserved end residues are part of each CDR3. The order of the fields is V gene, clone size, J gene, D gene, CDR3 protein, CDR3 DNA. D genes are given only for firm matches. Not all rows give a size; the values are once, few, many and, for expanded clones, a class.

v_call: TRBV30; clone_size: -; j_call: TRBJ2-3; d_call: TRBD2; cdr3_aa: CAAIRTSGADTQYF; cdr3_nt: TGTGCCGCAATTAGGACTAGCGGGGCAGATACGCAGTATTTT
v_call: TRBV7-6; clone_size: -; j_call: TRBJ1-2; d_call: -; cdr3_aa: CASTWAGIKPYGYTF; cdr3_nt: TGTGCCAGCACCTGGGCGGGGATCAAGCCCTATGGCTACACCTTC
v_call: TRBV19; clone_size: -; j_call: TRBJ1-1; d_call: -; cdr3_aa: CASSIDPGKTEAFF; cdr3_nt: TGTGCCAGTAGTATCGATCCAGGGAAGACTGAAGCTTTCTTT
v_call: TRBV4-1; clone_size: -; j_call: TRBJ2-5; d_call: TRBD2; cdr3_aa: CASTGTSGVETQYF; cdr3_nt: TGCGCCAGCACCGGGACTAGCGGGGTTGAGACCCAGTACTTC
v_call: TRBV2; clone_size: -; j_call: TRBJ2-7; d_call: -; cdr3_aa: CASSTGEQYF; cdr3_nt: TGTGCCAGCAGTACCGGCGAGCAGTACTTC
v_call: TRBV7-3; clone_size: -; j_call: TRBJ2-5; d_call: -; cdr3_aa: CASSPEGGRHQETQYF; cdr3_nt: TGTGCCAGCAGCCCCGAGGGGGGGAGGCACCAAGAGACCCAGTACTTC
v_call: TRBV4-1; clone_size: -; j_call: TRBJ1-2; d_call: -; cdr3_aa: CASSQENYYGYTF; cdr3_nt: TGCGCCAGCAGCCAAGAGAACTACTATGGCTACACCTTC
v_call: TRBV4-1; clone_size: -; j_call: TRBJ1-2; d_call: TRBD1; cdr3_aa: CASSHPSTGDPYGYTF; cdr3_nt: TGCGCCAGCAGCCACCCTTCGACAGGGGATCCCTATGGCTACACCTTC
v_call: TRBV6-6; clone_size: -; j_call: TRBJ1-1; d_call: -; cdr3_aa: CASSYPGQKAFF; cdr3_nt: TGTGCCAGCAGTTACCCTGGACAGAAAGCTTTCTTT
v_call: TRBV7-9; clone_size: -; j_call: TRBJ2-1; d_call: TRBD2; cdr3_aa: CASSLSGGDEQFF; cdr3_nt: TGTGCCAGCAGCTTAAGCGGGGGCGATGAGCAGTTCTTC
v_call: TRBV9; clone_size: -; j_call: TRBJ2-7; d_call: -; cdr3_aa: CASSVGSGAEQYF; cdr3_nt: TGTGCCAGCAGCGTGGGATCTGGGGCAGAGCAGTACTTC
v_call: TRBV5-1; clone_size: -; j_call: TRBJ2-1; d_call: -; cdr3_aa: CASSLPRVNEQFF; cdr3_nt: TGCGCCAGCAGCTTGCCCAGGGTCAATGAGCAGTTCTTC
v_call: TRBV2; clone_size: -; j_call: TRBJ1-1; d_call: -; cdr3_aa: CALQDSGFMNTEAFF; cdr3_nt: TGTGCGCTCCAAGACTCGGGGTTTATGAACACTGAAGCTTTCTTT
v_call: TRBV5-1; clone_size: -; j_call: TRBJ2-7; d_call: TRBD2; cdr3_aa: CASSSTSGDTYEQYF; cdr3_nt: TGCGCCAGCAGTTCGACTAGCGGGGACACCTACGAGCAGTACTTC
v_call: TRBV7-9; clone_size: -; j_call: TRBJ1-2; d_call: TRBD1; cdr3_aa: CASSHPTGTGNYGYTF; cdr3_nt: TGTGCCAGCAGCCACCCCACCGGGACAGGGAACTATGGCTACACCTTC
v_call: TRBV2; clone_size: -; j_call: TRBJ2-3; d_call: TRBD1; cdr3_aa: CAGGGTDTQYF; cdr3_nt: TGTGCAGGGGGCGGCACAGATACGCAGTATTTT
v_call: TRBV7-9; clone_size: -; j_call: TRBJ2-5; d_call: -; cdr3_aa: CASSFALDQETQYF; cdr3_nt: TGTGCCAGCAGCTTCGCACTCGATCAAGAGACCCAGTACTTC
v_call: TRBV7-8; clone_size: -; j_call: TRBJ2-1; d_call: TRBD2; cdr3_aa: CASSLTSGGLNEQFF; cdr3_nt: TGTGCCAGCAGCCTGACTAGCGGGGGGCTCAATGAGCAGTTCTTC
v_call: TRBV25-1; clone_size: -; j_call: TRBJ1-4; d_call: -; cdr3_aa: CASRSDRGEKLFF; cdr3_nt: TGTGCCAGCAGGTCGGACCGGGGTGAAAAACTGTTTTTT
v_call: TRBV10-3; clone_size: -; j_call: TRBJ1-2; d_call: TRBD1; cdr3_aa: CAIRTGTGDGYTF; cdr3_nt: TGTGCCATCAGGACCGGGACAGGGGATGGCTACACCTTC
v_call: TRBV5-1; clone_size: -; j_call: TRBJ2-3; d_call: TRBD2; cdr3_aa: CASSLGLAGAHTDTQYF; cdr3_nt: TGCGCCAGCAGCTTGGGCCTAGCGGGGGCGCACACAGATACGCAGTATTTT
v_call: TRBV27; clone_size: -; j_call: TRBJ2-3; d_call: TRBD2; cdr3_aa: CASSLQVSGGTDTQYF; cdr3_nt: TGTGCCAGCAGTTTACAAGTTAGCGGGGGCACAGATACGCAGTATTTT
v_call: TRBV5-4; clone_size: -; j_call: TRBJ1-1; d_call: TRBD1; cdr3_aa: CASSPGQGRAEAFF; cdr3_nt: TGTGCCAGCAGCCCGGGACAGGGTAGGGCTGAAGCTTTCTTT
v_call: TRBV19; clone_size: -; j_call: TRBJ1-4; d_call: -; cdr3_aa: CATSSTREKLFF; cdr3_nt: TGTGCCACTTCGTCCACTCGGGAAAAACTGTTTTTT
v_call: TRBV13; clone_size: once; j_call: TRBJ2-5; d_call: -; cdr3_aa: CASSLEGDGETQYF; cdr3_nt: TGTGCCAGCAGCTTAGAGGGGGACGGGGAGACCCAGTACTTC
v_call: TRBV7-2; clone_size: -; j_call: TRBJ2-5; d_call: -; cdr3_aa: CASSLGSGETQYF; cdr3_nt: TGTGCCAGCAGCTTAGGGTCGGGGGAGACCCAGTACTTC
v_call: TRBV5-1; clone_size: -; j_call: TRBJ2-2; d_call: TRBD1; cdr3_aa: CASSLVGTGDTGELFF; cdr3_nt: TGCGCCAGCAGCTTGGTTGGGACAGGGGATACCGGGGAGCTGTTTTTT
v_call: TRBV10-2; clone_size: -; j_call: TRBJ2-5; d_call: TRBD2; cdr3_aa: CASKTRTSGRQETQYF; cdr3_nt: TGCGCCAGCAAAACCCGGACTAGCGGGCGACAAGAGACCCAGTACTTC
v_call: TRBV19; clone_size: -; j_call: TRBJ2-1; d_call: TRBD1; cdr3_aa: CASNRGNYNEQFF; cdr3_nt: TGTGCCAGTAACAGGGGGAACTACAATGAGCAGTTCTTC